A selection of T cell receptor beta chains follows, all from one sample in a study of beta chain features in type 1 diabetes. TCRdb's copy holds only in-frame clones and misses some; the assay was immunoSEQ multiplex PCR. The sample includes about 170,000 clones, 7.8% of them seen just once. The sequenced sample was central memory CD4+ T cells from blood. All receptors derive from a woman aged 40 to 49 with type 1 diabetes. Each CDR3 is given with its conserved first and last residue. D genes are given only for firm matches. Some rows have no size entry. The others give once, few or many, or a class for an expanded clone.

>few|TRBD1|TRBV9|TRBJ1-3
TGTGCCAGCAGCTCAAAGGGGGCGGCTGGAAACACCATATATTTT
CASSSKGAAGNTIYF
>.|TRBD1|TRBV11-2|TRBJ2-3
TGTGCCAGCAGCTTACCGAACCGGGACAGGGGCTGGAATACGCAGTATTTT
CASSLPNRDRGWNTQYF
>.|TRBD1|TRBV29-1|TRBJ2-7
TGCAGCGTTTCCGGGACAGAGAGCGAGCAGTACTTC
CSVSGTESEQYF
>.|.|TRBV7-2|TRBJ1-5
TGTGCCAGCAGCCCCCGAGTCCTCGGGAGACAGCCCCAGCATTTT
CASSPRVLGRQPQHF
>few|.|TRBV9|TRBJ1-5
TGTGCCAGCAGCGTAAGTCAGGGCTATCAGCCCCAGCATTTT
CASSVSQGYQPQHF
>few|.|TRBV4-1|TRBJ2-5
TGCGCCAGCAGCCAAGATTGGGGGACACCCCAAGAGACCCAGTACTTC
CASSQDWGTPQETQYF
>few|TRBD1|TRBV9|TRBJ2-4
TGTGCCAGCAGCGTAGGGGCGGGACAGGGTAACATTCAGTACTTC
CASSVGAGQGNIQYF
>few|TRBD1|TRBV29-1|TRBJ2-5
TGCAGCGTTGAAACAGGGGGAGAGACCCAGTACTTC
CSVETGGETQYF
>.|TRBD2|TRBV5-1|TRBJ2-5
TGCGCCAGCAGCCCCGGGACTAGTCTGCGGGAGACCCAGTACTTC
CASSPGTSLRETQYF
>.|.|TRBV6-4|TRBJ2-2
TGTGCCAGCACCCCGGGCACCGGGGAGCTGTTTTTT
CASTPGTGELFF
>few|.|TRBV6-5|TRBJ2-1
TGTGCCAGTGGCCCGAACCGGTTCTTC
CASGPNRFF
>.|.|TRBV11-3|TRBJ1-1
TGTGCCAGCAGCTTAGATGCGGCGAACACTGAAGCTTTCTTT
CASSLDAANTEAFF
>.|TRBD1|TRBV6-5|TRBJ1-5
TGTGCCAGCAGTTTACAGGGGGCAGGCAATCAGCCCCAGCATTTT
CASSLQGAGNQPQHF
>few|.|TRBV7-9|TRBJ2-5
TGTGCCAGCAGCTTAGGGCCCCCAGGGGCAGGAGAGACCCAGTACTTC
CASSLGPPGAGETQYF
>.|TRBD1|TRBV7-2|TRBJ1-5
TGTGCCAGCACCCTCCAGGGGCAGGGGGGACAGCCCCAGCATTTT
CASTLQGQGGQPQHF
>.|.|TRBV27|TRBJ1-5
TGTGCCAGCAGTTCGGGACAACCAAATCAGCCCCAGCATTTT
CASSSGQPNQPQHF
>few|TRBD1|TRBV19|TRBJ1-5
TGTGCCAGTAGTACCAGACTCTCAGATGACAGGGGGCAGCCCCAGCATTTT
CASSTRLSDDRGQPQHF
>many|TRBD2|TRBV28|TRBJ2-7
TGTGCCAGCAGGGGTAGTAGCGGGCTCCACGAGCAGTACTTC
CASRGSSGLHEQYF
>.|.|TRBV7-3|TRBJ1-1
TGTGCCAGCAGCACAACGTCAGGAGAAGCTTTCTTT
CASSTTSGEAFF
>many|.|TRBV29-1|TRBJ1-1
TGCAGCGTTCAGAGCGGGCTTACTGAAGCTTTCTTT
CSVQSGLTEAFF
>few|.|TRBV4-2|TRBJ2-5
TGTGCCAGCAGCCAAGATGGGGGGGCGGGGATAGGAGAGACCCAGTACTTC
CASSQDGGAGIGETQYF
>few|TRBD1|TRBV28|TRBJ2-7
TGTGCCAGCGGGATGACAGGGTCCTACGAGCAGTACTTC
CASGMTGSYEQYF
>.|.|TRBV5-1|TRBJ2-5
TGCGCCAGCAGCCCGGGACATGAACAAGAGACCCAGTACTTC
CASSPGHEQETQYF
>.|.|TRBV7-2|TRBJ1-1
TGTGCCAGCAGCTTGGACGGGGGAACTGAAGCTTTCTTT
CASSLDGGTEAFF
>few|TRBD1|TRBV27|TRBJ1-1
TGTGCCACCACTGCCGGGACAGGTCTCAGCTACACTGAAGCTTTCTTT
CATTAGTGLSYTEAFF
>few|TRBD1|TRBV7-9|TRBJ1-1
TGTGCCAGCAGCTTGGGGACAGGGCAACCTGAAGCTTTCTTT
CASSLGTGQPEAFF
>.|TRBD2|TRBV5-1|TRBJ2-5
TGCGCCAGCAGCTTGGGTACTAGCGCCCAACAAGAGACCCAGTACTTC
CASSLGTSAQQETQYF
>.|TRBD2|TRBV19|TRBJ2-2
TGTGCCAGTAGTATAGATCGGGGGGCCGGGGAGCTGTTTTTT
CASSIDRGAGELFF
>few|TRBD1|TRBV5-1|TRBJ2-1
TGCGCCAGCAGCTTTTCGACAGGGTCGGGCAATGAGCAGTTCTTC
CASSFSTGSGNEQFF
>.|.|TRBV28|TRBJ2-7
TGTGCCAGCAGTTTGGTAAATCCGGCCTACGAGCAGTACTTC
CASSLVNPAYEQYF
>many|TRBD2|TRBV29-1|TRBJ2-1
TGCAGCGTGGGACTAGCGGCCTTTGCGTTCTTC
CSVGLAAFAFF
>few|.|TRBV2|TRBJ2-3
TGTGCCAGCAGGAGGGTTTCAGACACAGATACGCAGTATTTT
CASRRVSDTDTQYF
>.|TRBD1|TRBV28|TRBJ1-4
TGTGCCAGCAGCACTGACAGGGAACTGTTTTTT
CASSTDRELFF
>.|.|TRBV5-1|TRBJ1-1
TGCGCCAGCAGCATCACAGGGAGTGAGGCTGAAGCTTTCTTT
CASSITGSEAEAFF
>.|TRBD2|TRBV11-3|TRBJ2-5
TGTGCCAGCAGCCATTCTAGCGGGGGGGCTGGGACCCAGTACTTC
CASSHSSGGAGTQYF
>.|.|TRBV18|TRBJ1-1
TGTGCCAGCTCACCCAGGGTTTCGAACACTGAAGCTTTCTTT
CASSPRVSNTEAFF
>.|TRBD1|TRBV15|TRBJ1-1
TGTGCCACCAGGGGGGGGGACAGGCGGAACACTGAAGCTTTCTTT
CATRGGDRRNTEAFF
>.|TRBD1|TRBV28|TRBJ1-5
TGTGCCAGCAGTTCGGGGGACAGGGCCGACAATCAGCCCCAGCATTTT
CASSSGDRADNQPQHF
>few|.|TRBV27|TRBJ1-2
TGTGCCAGCAGGGATCGTTACAGGGCTACCTATGGCTACACCTTC
CASRDRYRATYGYTF